The next 18 T cell receptor beta chains were all read from a single sample in a study of T cells in Graves' hyperthyroidism and ophthalmopathy. Using RNA transcripts as the source, TCR beta CDR3 regions were amplified. HTBI primers drove first-round RT-PCR of the TCR CDR3. TCRdb fed the multiplex PCR reads into MiXCR, producing one record per CDR3 protein. Of about 640,000 distinct CDR3 sequences listed, 45% are singletons. Sequences were obtained from peripheral blood or thyroid tissue (not recorded which). The origin of the receptors is an adult man with Graves' disease, either hyperthyroidism or ophthalmopathy (not recorded which).

This clonotype came up many times. The genes are TRBV19 and TRBJ2-5; D remains ambiguous. Germline-derived CDR1 and CDR2 are LNHDA and SQIVND (reference sequence). The CDR3 has 13 amino acids. The germline V and J ends were trimmed by 3 bases and 1 base, with 6 bases remaining between them. CDR3 amino acids: CASSIRIQETQYF. The CDR3 DNA follows: TGTGCCAGTAGTATCCGCATCCAAGAGACCCAGTACTTC.

The chain recombines TRBV7-9 with TRBJ1-3; possibly TRBD1 for D (5 bases). Trimming took off 5 bases at V and 8 bases at J, with 22 bases between the two ends. This CDR3 is 16 amino acids long. The germline gives CDR1 SEHNR, CDR2 FQNEAQ (reference sequence). The CDR3, as DNA: TGTGCCAGCAGCCCTCGAGGGCAGGGAGGTGGCTACACCATATATTTT. Translating it yields CASSPRGQGGGYTIYF.

The chain couples TRBV5-1 to TRBJ1-3, with 7 bases fitting TRBD1. V gave up 2 bases and J gave up 2 bases; unmatched junction bases: 7. The CDR3 extends over 16 amino acids. Germline values: CDR1 SGHRS, CDR2 YFSETQ. The CDR3 DNA follows: TGCGCCAGCAGCTTCGGGACAGCGTTGGCTGGAAACACCATATATTTT. Its translation: CASSFGTALAGNTIYF. The variable domain in full, with the rest retrieved from reference TRBV5-1 and TRBJ1-3, is KAGVTQTPRYLIKTRGQQVTLSCSPISGHRSVSWYQQTPGQGLQFLFEYFSETQRNKGNFPGRFSGRQFSNSRSEMNVSTLELGDSALYLCASSFGTALAGNTIYFGEGSWLTVV.

This chain connects TRBV6-6 to TRBJ1-4; 7 nucleotides line up with TRBD1. The CDR3 consists of 14 residues. Germline CDR1 is MNHNY and CDR2 is SVGAGI (reference sequence). Trimming removed 10 bases from V and 6 bases from J; junction bases left unmatched: 11. CDR3 DNA: TGTGCCACGCTCCGGGACAGTTCATATGAAAAACTGTTTTTT. Translated: CATLRDSSYEKLFF.

The rearrangement uses TRBV20-1 and TRBJ2-5; the match to TRBD1 covers 9 bases. Germline V lookup: CDR1 DFQATT, CDR2 SNEGSKA (reference sequence). The length of the CDR3 is 16 residues. The V and J ends lost 2 bases and 4 bases, in that order; junction bases with no gene match: 11. CDR3 loop: CSARRSDRGLRETQYF. The DNA for the CDR3 is TGCAGTGCTAGACGTTCGGACAGGGGTCTACGAGAGACCCAGTACTTC.

This clonotype occurred many times. The CDR3 DNA reads as TGTGCCAGCAGCTTCTCCGGGTCTGATGGAAACACCATATATTTT. Amino acid sequence: CASSFSGSDGNTIYF. The chain recombines TRBV7-9 with TRBJ1-3; D gene uncertain. Trimming removed 3 bases from V and 3 bases from J, with 12 bases in between. Germline assignment: CDR1 SEHNR and CDR2 FQNEAQ (reference sequence). This CDR3 contains 15 residues.

This clonotype was counted ten times or more. The CDR3 region is CASRSSIRKGNTEAFF. As DNA, the CDR3 is TGTGCCAGCAGGTCCAGCATACGGAAAGGGAACACTGAAGCTTTCTTT. The rearrangement uses TRBV7-8 and TRBJ1-1; D unclear. The CDR3 is 16 residues long. Trimming left V 6 bases short and J 1 base short, with 18 bases between. Germline values: CDR1 SGHVS, CDR2 FQNEAQ.

This clonotype was counted a few times. One end of the junction does not line up with germline, which may come from a read error. This chain joins TRBV2 and TRBJ2-6, with 13 positions matching TRBD2. There are 18 residues in the CDR3. From germline, CDR1 is SNHLY and CDR2 FYNNEI. CDR3 in amino acids: CASSQPGLAGTGANVLTF. CDR3 nucleotide sequence: TGCGCCAGCAGCCAACCGGGACTAGCGGGAACAGGGGCCAACGTCCTGACTTTC. Complete variable domain (other parts from reference TRBV2 and TRBJ2-6): EPEVTQTPSHQVTQMGQEVILRCVPISNHLYFYWYRQILGQKVEFLVSFYNNEISEKSEIFDDQFSVERPDGSNFTLKIRSTKLEDSAMYFCASSQPGLAGTGANVLTFGAGSRLTVL.

V usage is TRBV7-9 and J usage is TRBJ2-7, with TRBD1 matching 8 bases. The CDR3 runs to 17 residues. The J segment lost 1 base and the V segment lost 1 base, leaving 9 bases of the junction unmatched. The V gene's germline CDR1 is SEHNR and CDR2 FQNEAQ (reference sequence). Here the CDR3 reads CASSLGTGSRDSYEQYF. The CDR3 DNA sequence: TGTGCCAGCAGCTTAGGGACAGGGAGTAGGGATTCCTACGAGCAGTACTTC.

Concerning this clonotype: With a much larger clone just one base away, this may be a read error. This sequence joins TRBV6-1 and TRBJ2-2; 13 positions agree with TRBD2. J lost 4 bases, V lost 11 bases, and 7 bases had no gene match. The length of the CDR3 is 15 residues. In germline, CDR1 is MNHNS, CDR2 SASEGT. CDR3 amino acids: CASKRTSGGTGELFF. For the CDR3, the DNA is TGTGCCTCGAAAAGGACTAGCGGGGGCACCGGGGAGCTGTTTTTT.

In its sample, this clonotype was seen a few times. This chain connects TRBV10-3 to TRBJ2-5; D possibly corresponds to TRBD2 (6 bases). Trimming took off 10 bases at V and 2 bases at J, with 26 bases between the two ends. Germline V gene sequence: CDR1 ENHRY, CDR2 SYGVKD. This CDR3 has 17 residues. The CDR3 protein is CASSVAAGTGVQETQYF. CDR3 DNA: TGTGCCAGCAGCGTAGCGGCGGGCACCGGAGTACAAGAGACCCAGTACTTC.

Points on this clonotype: An end of the junction does not agree with germline; a read error may underlie this. The V gene is TRBV7-2, the J gene TRBJ2-2; 8 nucleotides align to TRBD2. This CDR3 spans 16 amino acids. Germline V gives CDR1 SGHTA, CDR2 FQGNSA. The CDR3 DNA sequence: TGCGCCAGCAGCTCTCGGGGGGGCCCGAACACCGGGGAGCTGTTTTTT. Translation: CASSSRGGPNTGELFF.

V usage is TRBV10-3 and J usage is TRBJ1-5; no clear D. The CDR3 spans 16 residues. The V and J ends lost 4 bases and 0 bases respectively, with 13 bases between them. Germline lookup yields CDR1 ENHRY and CDR2 SYGVKD. The CDR3 nucleotides read TGTGCCATCAGTGCTAGCCTCGGTCATAGCAATCAGCCCCAGCATTTT. It translates to CAISASLGHSNQPQHF.

This chain links TRBV10-3 with TRBJ2-5; TRBD1 agrees at 9 bases. CDR3 size: 17 residues. With V trimmed by 2 bases and J by 1 base, 8 bases remained unmatched. From germline, CDR1 is ENHRY and CDR2 SYGVKD. As DNA, the CDR3 is TGTGCCATCAGTGAGCTGTGGACAGGGGCCCCCCAAGAGACCCAGTACTTC. It is translated as CAISELWTGAPQETQYF.

V gene TRBV6-5 combines with J gene TRBJ1-5; the match to TRBD1 covers 7 bases. The trim removed 7 bases at V and 3 bases at J, leaving 12 bases unmatched. The CDR3 consists of 16 residues. CDR1 is MNHEY, CDR2 SVGAGI, per germline. The CDR3 sequence: CASKETGLMINQPQHF. CDR3 sequence (DNA): TGTGCCAGCAAGGAGACAGGGCTCATGATCAATCAGCCCCAGCATTTT.

Note on this clonotype: One end of the junction varies from germline; a read error may be responsible. The chain has TRBV10-2 and TRBJ1-3; D is ambiguous. This CDR3 region has 14 residues. Germline CDR1 WSHSY, CDR2 SAAADI. This chain's CDR3 is CANSDTGYGNTIYF. CDR3 in DNA: TGCGCCAACAGTGATACGGGGTACGGAAACACCATATATTTT.

In its sample, this clonotype was seen a few times. This could be a read error, since a much larger clone is one nucleotide away. V gene TRBV5-1 combines with J gene TRBJ1-1; D remains unclear. The CDR3 extends over 14 amino acids. CDR1 and CDR2 (germline): SGHRS, YFSETQ. The V gene lost 0 bases and the J gene lost 5 bases, with 11 bases spanning the gap. This CDR3 reads CASSLDGVRTEAFF. The DNA of the CDR3 is TGCGCCAGCAGCTTGGACGGGGTGCGAACTGAAGCTTTCTTT.

The V and J genes are TRBV5-1 and TRBJ1-1, with 8 bases matching TRBD1. V shed 4 bases and J 5 bases; nucleotides not matched to a gene: 7. This CDR3 contains 14 residues. Germline loops: CDR1 SGHRS, CDR2 YFSETQ. The CDR3 spells CASSQNRGKTEAFF. CDR3 DNA sequence: TGCGCCAGCAGCCAAAACAGGGGGAAAACTGAAGCTTTCTTT.